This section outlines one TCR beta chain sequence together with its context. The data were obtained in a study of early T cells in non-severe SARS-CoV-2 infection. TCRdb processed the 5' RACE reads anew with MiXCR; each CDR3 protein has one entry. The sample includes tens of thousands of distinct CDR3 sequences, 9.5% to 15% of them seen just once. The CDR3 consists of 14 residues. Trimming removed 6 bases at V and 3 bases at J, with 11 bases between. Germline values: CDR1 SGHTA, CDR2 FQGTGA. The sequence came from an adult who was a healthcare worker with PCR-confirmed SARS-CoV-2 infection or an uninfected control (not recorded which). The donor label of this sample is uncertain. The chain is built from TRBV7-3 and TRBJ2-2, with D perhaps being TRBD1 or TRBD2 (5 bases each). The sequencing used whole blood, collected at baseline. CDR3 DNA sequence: TGTGCCAGCAGGCAGGGACGGCACACCGGGGAGCTGTTTTTT. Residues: CASRQGRHTGELFF.